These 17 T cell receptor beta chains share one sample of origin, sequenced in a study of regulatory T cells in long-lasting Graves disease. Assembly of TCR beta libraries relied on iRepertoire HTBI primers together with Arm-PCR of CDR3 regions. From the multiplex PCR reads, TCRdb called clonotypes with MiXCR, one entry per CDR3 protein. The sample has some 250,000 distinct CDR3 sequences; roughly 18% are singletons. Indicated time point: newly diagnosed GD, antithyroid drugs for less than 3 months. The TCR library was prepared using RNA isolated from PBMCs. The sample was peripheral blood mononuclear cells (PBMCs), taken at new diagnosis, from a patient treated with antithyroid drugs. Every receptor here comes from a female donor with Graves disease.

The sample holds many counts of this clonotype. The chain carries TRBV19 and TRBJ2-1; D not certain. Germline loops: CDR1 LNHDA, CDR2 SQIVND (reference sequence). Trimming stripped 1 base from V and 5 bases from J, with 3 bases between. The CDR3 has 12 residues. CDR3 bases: TGTGCCAGTAGTATAGCCGACAATGAGCAGTTCTTC. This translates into CASSIADNEQFF.

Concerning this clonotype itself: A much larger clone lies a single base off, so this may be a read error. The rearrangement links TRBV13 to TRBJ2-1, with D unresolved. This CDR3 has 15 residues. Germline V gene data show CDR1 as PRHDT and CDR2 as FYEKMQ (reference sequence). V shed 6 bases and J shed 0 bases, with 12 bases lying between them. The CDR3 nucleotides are TGTGCCAGCAGGGATACAACCTCCTCCTACAATGAGCAGTTCTTC. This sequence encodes CASRDTTSSYNEQFF.

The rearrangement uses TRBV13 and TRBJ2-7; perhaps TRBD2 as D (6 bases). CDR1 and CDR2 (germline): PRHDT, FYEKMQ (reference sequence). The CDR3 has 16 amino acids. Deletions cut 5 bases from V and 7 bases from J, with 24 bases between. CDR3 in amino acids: CASSPRGTTGRREQYF. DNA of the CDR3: TGTGCCAGCAGCCCGCGCGGGACGACCGGGCGTCGGGAGCAGTACTTC.

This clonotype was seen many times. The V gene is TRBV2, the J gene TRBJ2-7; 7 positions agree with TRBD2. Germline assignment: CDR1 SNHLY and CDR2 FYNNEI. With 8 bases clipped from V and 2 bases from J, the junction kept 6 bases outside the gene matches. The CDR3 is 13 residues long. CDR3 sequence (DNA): TGTGCCAGCGGCGCCGGACTAGCCTACGAGCAGTACTTC. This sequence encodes CASGAGLAYEQYF.

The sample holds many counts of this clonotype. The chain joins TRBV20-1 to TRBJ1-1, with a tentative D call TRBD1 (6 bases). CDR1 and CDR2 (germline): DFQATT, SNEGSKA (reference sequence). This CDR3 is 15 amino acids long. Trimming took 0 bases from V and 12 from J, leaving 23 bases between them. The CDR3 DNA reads TGCAGTGCTAGAGACGGTGGGGGGGCGGGGGCGGTGACTTTCTTT. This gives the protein CSARDGGGAGAVTFF.

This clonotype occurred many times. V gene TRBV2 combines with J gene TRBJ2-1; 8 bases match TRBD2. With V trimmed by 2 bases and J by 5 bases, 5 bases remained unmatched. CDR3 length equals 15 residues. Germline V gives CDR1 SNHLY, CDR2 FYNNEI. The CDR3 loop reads CASSERSGRDNEQFF. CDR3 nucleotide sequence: TGTGCCAGCAGTGAACGAAGCGGGAGAGACAATGAGCAGTTCTTC.

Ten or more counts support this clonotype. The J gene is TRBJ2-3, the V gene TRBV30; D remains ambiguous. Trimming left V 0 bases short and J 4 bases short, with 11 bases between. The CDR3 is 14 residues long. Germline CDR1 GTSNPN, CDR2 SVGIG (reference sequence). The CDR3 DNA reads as TGTGCCTGGAGTGTAGGCCAGGCATCAGATACGCAGTATTTT. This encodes CAWSVGQASDTQYF.

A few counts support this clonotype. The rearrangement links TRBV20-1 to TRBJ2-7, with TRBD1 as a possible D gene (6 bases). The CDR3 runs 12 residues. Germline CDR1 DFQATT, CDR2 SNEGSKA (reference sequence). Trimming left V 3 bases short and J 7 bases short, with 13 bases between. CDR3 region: CSAREQGWEQYF. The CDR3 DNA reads TGCAGTGCTAGGGAACAGGGTTGGGAGCAGTACTTC.

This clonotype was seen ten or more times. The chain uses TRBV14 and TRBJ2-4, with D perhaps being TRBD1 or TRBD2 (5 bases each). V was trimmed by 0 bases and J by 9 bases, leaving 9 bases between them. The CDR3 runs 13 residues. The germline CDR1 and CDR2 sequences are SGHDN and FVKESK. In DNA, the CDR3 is TGTGCCAGCAGCCAAGACAGGGACGGCATTCAGTACTTC. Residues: CASSQDRDGIQYF.

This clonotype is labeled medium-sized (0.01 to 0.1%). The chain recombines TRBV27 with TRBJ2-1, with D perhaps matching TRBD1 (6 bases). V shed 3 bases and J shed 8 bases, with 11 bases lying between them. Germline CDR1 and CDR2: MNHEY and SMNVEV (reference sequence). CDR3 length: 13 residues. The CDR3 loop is CASSFWGPDEQFF. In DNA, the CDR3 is TGTGCCAGCAGTTTTTGGGGGCCAGATGAGCAGTTCTTC.

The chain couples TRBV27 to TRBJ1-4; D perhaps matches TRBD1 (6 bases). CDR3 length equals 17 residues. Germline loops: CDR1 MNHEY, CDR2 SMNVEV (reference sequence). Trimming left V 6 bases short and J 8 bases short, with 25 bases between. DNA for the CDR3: TGTGCCAGCAGCCCCGGGACAAGCCTTTTTTCGGGGGAAAAACTGTTTTTT. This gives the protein CASSPGTSLFSGEKLFF.

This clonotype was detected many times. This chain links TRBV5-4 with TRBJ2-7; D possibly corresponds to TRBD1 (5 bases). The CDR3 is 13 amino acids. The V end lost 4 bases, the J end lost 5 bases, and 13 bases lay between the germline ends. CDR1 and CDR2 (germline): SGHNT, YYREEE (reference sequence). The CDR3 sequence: CASSRQGFDEQYF. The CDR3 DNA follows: TGTGCCAGCAGCCGGCAGGGCTTCGACGAGCAGTACTTC.

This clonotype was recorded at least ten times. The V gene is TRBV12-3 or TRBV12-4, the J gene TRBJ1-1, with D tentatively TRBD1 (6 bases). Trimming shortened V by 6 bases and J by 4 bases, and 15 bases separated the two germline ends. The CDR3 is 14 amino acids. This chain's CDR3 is CASSLNRAATEAFF. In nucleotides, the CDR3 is TGTGCCAGCAGCTTAAACAGGGCAGCCACTGAAGCTTTCTTT.

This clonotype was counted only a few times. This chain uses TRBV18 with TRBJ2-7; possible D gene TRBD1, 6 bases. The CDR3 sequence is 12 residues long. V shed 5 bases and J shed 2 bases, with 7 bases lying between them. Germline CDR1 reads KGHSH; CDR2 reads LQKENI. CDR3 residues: CASSGTTYEQYF. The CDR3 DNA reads TGTGCCAGCTCAGGGACAACCTACGAGCAGTACTTC.

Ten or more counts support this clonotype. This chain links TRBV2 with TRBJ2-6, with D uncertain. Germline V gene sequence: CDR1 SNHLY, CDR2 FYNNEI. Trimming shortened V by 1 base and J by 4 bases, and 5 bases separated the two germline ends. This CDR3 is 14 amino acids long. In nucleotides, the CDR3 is TGTGCCAGCAGTGAAGTACCGGGGGCCAACGTCCTGACTTTC. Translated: CASSEVPGANVLTF.

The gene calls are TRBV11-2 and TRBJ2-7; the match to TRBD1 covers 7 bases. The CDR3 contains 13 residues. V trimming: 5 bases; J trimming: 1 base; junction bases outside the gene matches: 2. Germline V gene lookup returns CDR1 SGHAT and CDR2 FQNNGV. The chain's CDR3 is CASSMGQSYEQYV. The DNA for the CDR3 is TGTGCCAGCAGCATGGGACAGTCCTACGAGCAGTACGTC.

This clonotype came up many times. The CDR3, as DNA: TGTGCCAGCAGTTACTCCGACGTAAGCTCTGGAAACACCATATATTTT. This codes for CASSYSDVSSGNTIYF. The rearrangement links TRBV6-5 to TRBJ1-3; D not resolved. From germline, CDR1 is MNHEY and CDR2 SVGAGI. V gave up 0 bases and J gave up 0 bases, with 9 bases separating them. The CDR3 is made up of 16 amino acids.